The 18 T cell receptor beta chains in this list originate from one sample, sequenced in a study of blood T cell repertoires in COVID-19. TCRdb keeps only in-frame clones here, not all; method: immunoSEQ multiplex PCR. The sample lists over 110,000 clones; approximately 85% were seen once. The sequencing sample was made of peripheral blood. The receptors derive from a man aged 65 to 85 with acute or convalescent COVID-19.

CDR3: CASSESRGRESAFF. CDR3 nucleotide sequence: TGCGCCAGCAGTGAGAGCAGGGGGAGAGAGTCGGCTTTCTTT. The rearrangement links TRBV10-1 to TRBJ1-1, with TRBD1 matching 7 bases. The CDR3 spans 14 residues. Unmatched junction bases numbered 11, after V lost 2 bases and J lost 11 bases. Germline CDR1 reads WNHNN; CDR2 reads SYGVQD (reference sequence).

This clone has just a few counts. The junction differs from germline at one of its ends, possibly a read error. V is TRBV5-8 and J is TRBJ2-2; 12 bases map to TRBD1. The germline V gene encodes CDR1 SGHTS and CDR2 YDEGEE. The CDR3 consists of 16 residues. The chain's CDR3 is CASSWDRGPKTGELFF. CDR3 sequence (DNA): TGTGCCAGCAGCTGGGACAGGGGGCCGAAAACCGGGGAGCTGTTTTTT.

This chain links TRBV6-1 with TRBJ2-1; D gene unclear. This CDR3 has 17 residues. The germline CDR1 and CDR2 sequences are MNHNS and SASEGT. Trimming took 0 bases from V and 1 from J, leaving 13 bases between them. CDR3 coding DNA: TGTGCCAGCAGTGAAGCGCTTCTCAGTTTTTCCTACAATGAGCAGTTCTTC. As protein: CASSEALLSFSYNEQFF.

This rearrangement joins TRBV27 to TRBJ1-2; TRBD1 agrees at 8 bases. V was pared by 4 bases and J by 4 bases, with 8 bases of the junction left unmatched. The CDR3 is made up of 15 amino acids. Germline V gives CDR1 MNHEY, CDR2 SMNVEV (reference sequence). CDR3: CASSSPGTGRYGYTF. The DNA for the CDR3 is TGTGCCAGCAGTTCCCCCGGGACAGGACGCTATGGCTACACCTTC.

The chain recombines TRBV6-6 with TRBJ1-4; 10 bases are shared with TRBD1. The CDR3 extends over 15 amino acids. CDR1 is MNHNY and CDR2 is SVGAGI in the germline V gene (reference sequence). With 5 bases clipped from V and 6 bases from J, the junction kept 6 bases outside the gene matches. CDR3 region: CASSLQGQGYEKLFF. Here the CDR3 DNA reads TGTGCCAGCAGTCTTCAGGGACAGGGGTATGAAAAACTGTTTTTT.

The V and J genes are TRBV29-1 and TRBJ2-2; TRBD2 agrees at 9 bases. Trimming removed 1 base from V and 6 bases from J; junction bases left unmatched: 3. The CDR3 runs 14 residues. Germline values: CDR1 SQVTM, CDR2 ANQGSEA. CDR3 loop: CSVEGGRGPGELFF. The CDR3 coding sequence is TGCAGCGTTGAAGGCGGGAGGGGGCCCGGGGAGCTGTTTTTT.

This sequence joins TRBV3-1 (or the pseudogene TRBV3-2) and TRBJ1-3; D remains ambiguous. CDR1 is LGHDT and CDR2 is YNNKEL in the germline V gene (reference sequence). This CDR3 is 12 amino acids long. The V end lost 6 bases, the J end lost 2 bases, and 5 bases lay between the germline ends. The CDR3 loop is CASSLAGNTIYF. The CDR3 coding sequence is TGTGCCAGCAGTCTCGCTGGAAACACCATATATTTT.

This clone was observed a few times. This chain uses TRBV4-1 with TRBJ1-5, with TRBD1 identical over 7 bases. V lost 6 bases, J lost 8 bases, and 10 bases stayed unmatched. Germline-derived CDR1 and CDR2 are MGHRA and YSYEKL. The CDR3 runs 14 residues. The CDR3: CASRSPWDSEPQHF. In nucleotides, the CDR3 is TGCGCCAGCAGGTCCCCCTGGGACAGCGAGCCCCAGCATTTT.

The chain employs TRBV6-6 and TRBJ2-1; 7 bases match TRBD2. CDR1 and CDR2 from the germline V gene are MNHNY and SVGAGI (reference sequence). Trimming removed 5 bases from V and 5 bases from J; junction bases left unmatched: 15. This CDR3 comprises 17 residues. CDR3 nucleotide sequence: TGTGCCAGCAGTCCCATTCTCGGCGGGAGTACAGACAATGAGCAGTTCTTC. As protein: CASSPILGGSTDNEQFF.

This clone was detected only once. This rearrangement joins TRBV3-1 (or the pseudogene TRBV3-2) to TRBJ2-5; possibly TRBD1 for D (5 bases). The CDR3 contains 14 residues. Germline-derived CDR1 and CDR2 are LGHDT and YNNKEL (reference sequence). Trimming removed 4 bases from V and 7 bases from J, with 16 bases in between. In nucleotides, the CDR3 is TGTGCCAGCAGCCCCTCGTGGGGCGAAGGGACCCAGTACTTC. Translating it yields CASSPSWGEGTQYF.

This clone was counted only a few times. The CDR3, as DNA: TGCGCCAGCAGCTTAGGGACAGGGGGCAATGAGCAGTTCTTC. Its translation is CASSLGTGGNEQFF. The rearrangement links TRBV5-1 to TRBJ2-1, with 11 bases matching TRBD1. Per the germline V gene, CDR1 is SGHRS and CDR2 is YFSETQ. J gave up 6 bases and V 2 bases, and 1 base lay outside the gene matches. The length of the CDR3 is 14 residues.

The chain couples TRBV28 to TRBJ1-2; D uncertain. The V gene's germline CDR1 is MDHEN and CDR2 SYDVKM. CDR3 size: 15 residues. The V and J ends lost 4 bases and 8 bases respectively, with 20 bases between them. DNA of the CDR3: TGTGCCAGCAGTTCCGACACTGCTGTACATCGGGGCTACACCTTC. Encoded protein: CASSSDTAVHRGYTF.

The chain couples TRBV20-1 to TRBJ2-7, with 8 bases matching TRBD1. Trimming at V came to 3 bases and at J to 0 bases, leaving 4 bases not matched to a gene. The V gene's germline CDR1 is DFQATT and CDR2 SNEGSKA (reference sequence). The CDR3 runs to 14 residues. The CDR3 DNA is TGCAGTGCTAGTCGACAGGGGTACTCCTACGAGCAGTACTTC. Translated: CSASRQGYSYEQYF.

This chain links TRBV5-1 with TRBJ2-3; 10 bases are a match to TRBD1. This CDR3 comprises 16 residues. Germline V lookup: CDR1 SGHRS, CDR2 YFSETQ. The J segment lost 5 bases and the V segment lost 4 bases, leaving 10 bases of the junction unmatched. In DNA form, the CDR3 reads TGCGCCAGCAGCCCGGACGACAGGGGGCGCGGAGATACGCAGTATTTT. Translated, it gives CASSPDDRGRGDTQYF.

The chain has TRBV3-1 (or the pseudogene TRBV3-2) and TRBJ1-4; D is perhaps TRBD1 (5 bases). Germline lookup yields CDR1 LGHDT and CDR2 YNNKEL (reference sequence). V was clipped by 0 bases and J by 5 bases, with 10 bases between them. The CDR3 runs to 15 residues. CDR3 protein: CASSQDATANEKLFF. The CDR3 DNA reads TGTGCCAGCAGCCAAGATGCGACAGCGAATGAAAAACTGTTTTTT.

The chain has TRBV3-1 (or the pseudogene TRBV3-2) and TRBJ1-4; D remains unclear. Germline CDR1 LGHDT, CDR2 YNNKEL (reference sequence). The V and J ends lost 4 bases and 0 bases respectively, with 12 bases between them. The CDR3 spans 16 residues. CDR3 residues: CASSRTGYATNEKLFF. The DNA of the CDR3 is TGTGCCAGCAGCCGAACGGGTTATGCAACTAATGAAAAACTGTTTTTT.

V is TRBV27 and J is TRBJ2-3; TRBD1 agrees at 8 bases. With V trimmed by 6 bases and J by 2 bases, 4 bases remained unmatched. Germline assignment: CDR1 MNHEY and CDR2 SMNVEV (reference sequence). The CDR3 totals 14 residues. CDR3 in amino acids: CASRPDRVTDTQYF. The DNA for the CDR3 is TGTGCCAGCAGGCCGGACAGGGTCACAGATACGCAGTATTTT.

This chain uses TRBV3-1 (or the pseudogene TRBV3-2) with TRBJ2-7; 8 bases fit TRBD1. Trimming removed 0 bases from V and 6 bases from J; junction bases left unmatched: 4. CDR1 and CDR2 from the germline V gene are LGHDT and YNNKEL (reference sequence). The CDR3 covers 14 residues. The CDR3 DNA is TGTGCCAGCAGCCAAGATTCAGGGGGCGGCGAGCAGTACTTC. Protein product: CASSQDSGGGEQYF.